This TCR beta chain was recovered during a study of shared clonotypes between healthy human individuals. Germline-derived CDR1 and CDR2 are SGHKS and YYEKEE (reference sequence). The trim removed 4 bases at V and 8 bases at J, leaving 14 bases unmatched. CDR3 length equals 15 residues. Here immunoSEQ multiplex PCR was the method, and the copy in TCRdb shows in-frame clones only, minus some. The data show about a million clones, approximately 76% seen once. This clone appeared a single time. This chain connects TRBV5-5 to TRBJ1-1, with 7 bases fitting TRBD1. Sequences were obtained from memory CD4+ T cells sorted from blood. The subset was: CD45RA-negative fraction. The clonotype was recovered from a man younger than 35 in good health. The CDR3 loop reads CASSQAVTGTAEAFF. The CDR3 nucleotides read TGTGCCAGCAGCCAGGCCGTCACCGGGACAGCAGAAGCTTTCTTT.